Listed below are T cell receptor beta chains from one sample, sequenced in a study of blood T cell repertoires in COVID-19. The repertoire was sequenced with immunoSEQ multiplex PCR; TCRdb's copy has only in-frame clones and lacks some. Counted here are around 280,000 clones, about 90% occurring once; the ten biggest clones make up 2% to 2.5%. The sequenced sample consisted of peripheral blood. These receptor sequences come from a woman in her 30s who had recovered from COVID-19. The CDR3 runs from the conserved cysteine through the conserved F or W. A D gene is named only where the DNA matches it firmly. Only part of the rows carry a size: once, few, many, or a class if the clone is expanded.

>TRBJ2-4|TRBD2|TRBV5-1|NA
CASSLGLAGGKNIQYF
TGCGCCAGCAGCTTGGGACTAGCGGGAGGGAAAAACATTCAGTACTTC
>TRBJ2-7|TRBD2|TRBV11-1|NA
CASSPSLPGGVEQYF
TGTGCCAGCAGCCCGAGTCTTCCGGGAGGGGTCGAGCAGTACTTC
>TRBJ1-6|TRBD1|TRBV6-7|NA
CASSYEDRGLGTPLHF
TGTGCCAGCAGTTACGAAGACAGGGGGCTCGGGACACCCCTCCACTTT
>TRBJ2-1|TRBD2|TRBV5-1|NA
CASSYQASGGNEQFF
TGCGCCAGCAGCTATCAGGCTAGCGGGGGTAATGAGCAGTTCTTC
>TRBJ2-5|TRBD2|TRBV6-5|NA
CASSYGLVAGTETQYF
TGTGCCAGCAGTTACGGATTAGTAGCGGGAACGGAGACCCAGTACTTC
>TRBJ2-3|NA|TRBV14|NA
CASSQDLGDTQYF
TGTGCCAGCAGCCAAGATCTAGGAGATACGCAGTATTTT
>TRBJ2-7|TRBD2|TRBV7-2|NA
CASSSGGDYTYEQYF
TGTGCCAGCAGCTCGGGGGGGGACTACACCTACGAGCAGTACTTC
>TRBJ2-2|NA|TRBV2|NA
CASSEDSLGELFF
TGTGCCAGCAGTGAAGACTCTCTCGGGGAGCTGTTTTTT
>TRBJ2-7|TRBD2|TRBV7-9|NA
CASSLLAGLDEQYF
TGTGCCAGCAGCCTCTTAGCGGGTCTCGACGAGCAGTACTTC
>TRBJ1-2|TRBD1|TRBV15|NA
CATSRAETGFGGYTF
TGTGCCACCAGCAGAGCGGAGACAGGGTTCGGTGGCTACACCTTC
>TRBJ2-3|NA|TRBV3-1/TRBV3-2|NA
CASSQNSGQSTDTQYF
TGTGCCAGCAGCCAAAATTCGGGACAAAGCACAGATACGCAGTATTTT
>TRBJ2-7|TRBD2|TRBV28|NA
CASSYTGTTNYEQYF
TGTGCCAGCAGTTATACCGGGACTACCAACTACGAGCAGTACTTC
>TRBJ2-5|NA|TRBV20-1|NA
CSALKETQYF
TGCAGTGCCCTAAAAGAGACCCAGTACTTC
>TRBJ2-3|TRBD2|TRBV2|NA
CASSEWLAGGTDTQYF
TGTGCCAGCAGTGAGTGGCTAGCGGGGGGCACAGATACGCAGTATTTT
>TRBJ2-7|TRBD1|TRBV7-2|NA
CASSKRQGAAYEQYF
TGTGCCAGCAGCAAACGACAGGGGGCAGCCTACGAGCAGTACTTC
>TRBJ1-2|NA|TRBV6-5|NA
CASSYSTGDNYGYTF
TGTGCCAGCAGTTACTCGACGGGAGATAACTATGGCTACACCTTC
>TRBJ2-1|NA|TRBV3-1/TRBV3-2|NA
CASSQVQGDEQFF
TGTGCCAGCAGCCAAGTGCAAGGAGATGAGCAGTTCTTC
>TRBJ2-1|NA|TRBV4-1|NA
CASSSPNNEQFF
TGCGCCAGCAGCTCCCCTAACAATGAGCAGTTCTTC
>TRBJ1-2|NA|TRBV4-2|NA
CASSQPAGNGYTF
TGTGCCAGCAGCCAACCCGCGGGGAATGGCTACACCTTC
>TRBJ1-4|TRBD1|TRBV2|once
CASRAGTGTTNEKLFF
TGTGCCAGCAGAGCCGGGACAGGGACAACTAATGAAAAACTGTTTTTT
>TRBJ1-6|TRBD1|TRBV9|few
CASSTRQGGNSPLHF
TGTGCCAGCAGCACCCGACAGGGCGGTAATTCACCCCTCCACTTT
>TRBJ2-2|NA|TRBV7-2|NA
CASTAGGLGELFF
TGTGCCAGTACTGCAGGAGGGCTCGGGGAGCTGTTTTTT
>TRBJ1-1|NA|TRBV6-5|NA
CASSYSHRAEAFF
TGTGCCAGCAGTTACTCGCACAGGGCTGAAGCTTTCTTT
>TRBJ2-7|NA|TRBV7-9|NA
CASRPDSGYSYEQYF
TGTGCCAGCAGACCCGATAGCGGTTACTCCTACGAGCAGTACTTC
>TRBJ2-5|NA|TRBV7-2|NA
CASSSTGPQETQYF
TGTGCCAGCAGCTCAACAGGGCCCCAAGAGACCCAGTACTTC
>TRBJ1-4|NA|TRBV27|NA
CASRNRANEKLFF
TGTGCCAGCAGAAACCGAGCTAATGAAAAACTGTTTTTT
>TRBJ2-3|TRBD2|TRBV20-1|once
CSASGLAGPTDTQYF
TGCAGTGCTAGTGGACTAGCGGGGCCCACAGATACGCAGTATTTT
>TRBJ2-7|NA|TRBV2|NA
CASQGTTYEQYF
TGTGCCAGCCAGGGGACTACCTACGAGCAGTACTTC
>TRBJ2-3|NA|TRBV5-8|NA
CASSQVSPGSADTQYF
TGTGCCAGCAGTCAAGTATCGCCCGGGAGTGCAGATACGCAGTATTTT
>TRBJ1-3|TRBD1|TRBV6-5|NA
CASSPIRQGYNTIYF
TGTGCCAGCAGTCCCATACGACAGGGCTATAACACCATATATTTT
>TRBJ2-7|TRBD1|TRBV6-5|NA
CASSYSGTGDEQYF
TGTGCCAGCAGTTACTCTGGGACAGGGGACGAGCAGTACTTC
>TRBJ1-1|NA|TRBV5-8|NA
CASLPGRSFFGNTEAFF
TGTGCCAGCCTCCCAGGCAGGTCTTTTTTCGGGAACACTGAAGCTTTCTTT
>TRBJ1-4|TRBD1|TRBV5-1|NA
CASSLMTGEEEKLFF
TGCGCCAGCAGCTTGATGACAGGGGAGGAGGAAAAACTGTTTTTT
>TRBJ2-7|NA|TRBV28|NA
CASSFRGRPYEQYF
TGTGCCAGCAGTTTCAGGGGAAGGCCATACGAGCAGTACTTC
>TRBJ2-3|TRBD2|TRBV6-5|NA
CASSTTSGRADTQYF
TGTGCCAGCAGTACGACTAGCGGGAGAGCAGATACGCAGTATTTT
>TRBJ2-7|TRBD2|TRBV12-3/TRBV12-4|NA
CASSLTSLYEQYF
TGTGCCAGCAGCCTGACTAGCCTGTACGAGCAGTACTTC
>TRBJ1-2|NA|TRBV19|NA
CASSDERGWDYGYTF
TGTGCCAGTAGCGACGAACGAGGGTGGGACTATGGCTACACCTTC
>TRBJ2-7|NA|TRBV7-9|NA
CASSERRGSYEQYF
TGTGCCAGCAGCGAACGTCGGGGATCCTACGAGCAGTACTTC
>TRBJ1-4|TRBD1|TRBV5-1|NA
CASSSGGTGVLNEKLFF
TGCGCCAGCAGCTCTGGGGGGACAGGGGTTTTGAATGAAAAACTGTTTTTT
>TRBJ2-7|NA|TRBV3-1/TRBV3-2|NA
CASSQEGGYYEQYF
TGTGCCAGCAGCCAAGAGGGGGGTTATTACGAGCAGTACTTC
>TRBJ2-3|TRBD2|TRBV4-3|NA
CASSQDGAGGYTDTQYF
TGCGCCAGCAGCCAAGACGGAGCGGGAGGGTACACAGATACGCAGTATTTT
>TRBJ2-1|TRBD2|TRBV4-1|NA
CASSQDGLAGGRFF
TGCGCCAGCAGCCAAGATGGGCTAGCGGGGGGGCGGTTCTTC
>TRBJ1-2|NA|TRBV19|NA
CASSLRAGPYGYTF
TGTGCCAGTAGCCTCAGGGCAGGGCCCTATGGCTACACCTTC
>TRBJ2-5|NA|TRBV24-1|NA
CATSGWSSQETQYF
TGTGCCACCAGTGGGTGGAGTTCACAAGAGACCCAGTACTTC
>TRBJ2-2|TRBD1|TRBV2|NA
CASSDPGTGAAGELFF
TGTGCCAGCAGTGACCCCGGGACAGGGGCGGCCGGGGAGCTGTTTTTT
>TRBJ1-3|NA|TRBV30|once
CAIRSSGNTIYF
TGTGCTATCCGGTCGTCTGGAAACACCATATATTTT
>TRBJ1-5|TRBD1|TRBV7-9|NA
CASSRQGAGNQPQHF
TGTGCCAGCAGCCGACAGGGGGCCGGCAATCAGCCCCAGCATTTT
>TRBJ2-1|NA|TRBV2|once
CASSEYRDTSYNEQFF
TGTGCCAGCAGCGAGTACAGGGATACCTCCTACAATGAGCAGTTCTTC
>TRBJ1-2|TRBD1|TRBV7-2|NA
CASSLEGARYGYTF
TGTGCCAGCAGCTTAGAGGGGGCCCGCTATGGCTACACCTTC
>TRBJ2-1|TRBD2|TRBV14|NA
CASSRGSSGRPNEQFF
TGTGCCAGCAGCCGAGGTAGCAGCGGGAGACCCAATGAGCAGTTCTTC
>TRBJ2-1|TRBD2|TRBV10-3|once
CAIHDGTSGNNEQFF
TGTGCCATCCACGACGGGACTAGCGGGAACAATGAGCAGTTCTTC
>TRBJ2-3|NA|TRBV15|once
CATSRDLSSTDTQYF
TGTGCCACCAGCAGAGATCTTAGCAGCACAGATACGCAGTATTTT
>TRBJ2-1|NA|TRBV19|NA
CASTPEEYSYNEQFF
TGTGCCAGTACTCCAGAGGAATACTCCTACAATGAGCAGTTCTTC
>TRBJ2-2|TRBD1|TRBV6-2/TRBV6-3|NA
CASSYDRGAGELFF
TGTGCCAGCAGTTACGACAGGGGTGCCGGGGAGCTGTTTTTT
>TRBJ1-6|NA|TRBV6-6|NA
CASFGGNSPLHF
TGTGCCAGCTTTGGGGGGAATTCACCCCTCCACTTT
>TRBJ2-3|TRBD2|TRBV2|NA
CASSEGAGADTQYF
TGTGCCAGCAGTGAAGGCGCGGGAGCAGATACGCAGTATTTT
>TRBJ1-2|NA|TRBV6-1|NA
CASSEPPGGYTF
TGTGCCAGCAGTGAACCTCCGGGTGGCTACACCTTC
>TRBJ1-5|NA|TRBV6-5|once
CASTQGDSNQPQHF
TGTGCCAGCACCCAGGGTGATAGCAATCAGCCCCAGCATTTT